The 3 T cell receptor beta chains below come from one sample, sequenced in a study of T cell responses to AZD1222 COVID-19 vaccine. Profiling relied on immunoSEQ multiplex PCR, and the TCRdb table lists in-frame clones only, not all of them. The sample gives fewer than 90,000 clones, 86% of which show up once; roughly 5.6% is in the top ten. The specimen comprised peripheral blood, sampled 28 days after the second AZD1222 dose. The source of these receptors is an adult who received the AZD1222 COVID-19 vaccine.

The CDR3 protein is CASSSPGRPYEQYF. CDR3 DNA: TGTGCCAGCAGTTCTCCGGGACGCCCCTACGAGCAGTACTTC. V gene TRBV27 combines with J gene TRBJ2-7, with D perhaps assigned TRBD1 or TRBD2 (5 bases each). Germline CDR1 reads MNHEY; CDR2 reads SMNVEV (reference sequence). V lost 4 bases and J 2 bases, leaving 12 bases between the germline ends. The CDR3 length is 14 residues.

The table lists this clone with a count of one. The rearrangement links TRBV4-1 to TRBJ1-2; no definite D call. V lost 1 base and J lost 2, with 8 bases in between. Per the germline V gene, CDR1 is MGHRA and CDR2 is YSYEKL. The CDR3 is 14 amino acids. CDR3 nucleotide sequence: TGCGCCAGCAGCCAAGCAGGAGTGAACTATGGCTACACCTTC. The encoded protein is CASSQAGVNYGYTF.

V and J are TRBV19 and TRBJ1-1; 9 bases map to TRBD1. Unmatched junction bases numbered 9, after V lost 3 bases and J lost 10 bases. Germline V gene data show CDR1 as LNHDA and CDR2 as SQIVND (reference sequence). CDR3 length: 14 residues. This chain's CDR3 is CASSIRDREAGAFF. CDR3 in DNA: TGTGCCAGTAGTATCCGGGACAGGGAAGCTGGAGCTTTCTTT.